This T cell receptor (beta chain) stems from a study of T cells after posttransplantation cyclophosphamide. Sequencing used immunoSEQ multiplex PCR; TCRdb keeps in-frame clones, though not all of them. The data contain about 21,000 clones, around 86% of them seen just once; the ten biggest clones take up more than 2%. Whole-study results and caveats: Donor CD8+ memory clones often dominated recipient blood repertoires at later times. After PTCy, TRB diversity resembled that of CNI/methotrexate controls. TRB overlap between skin or GI tissue T cells and blood was limited.

Methotrexate plus calcineurin inhibitor accompanied controls' myeloablative marrow transplants; sampling was 1 year later. Concerning this clone: Its antigen is undetermined.

V lost 6 bases, J lost 4 bases, and 6 bases stayed unmatched. CDR1 is SGHTA, CDR2 FQGNSA, per germline. This CDR3 has 15 residues. The rearrangement joins TRBV7-2 to TRBJ1-6; 7 bases are a match to TRBD1. This specimen consisted of PBMCs, obtained around 350 days after allogeneic stem cell transplant with calcineurin inhibitor and methotrexate. The sequence came from a female patient in her thirties or forties who received an allogeneic stem cell transplant from an unrelated donor, was CMV-positive, and had acute and chronic GVHD. The graft donor may be the source of some T cells. The CDR3 is CASSLNRGYNSPLHF. The CDR3 DNA is TGTGCCAGCAGTTTGAACAGGGGATATAATTCACCCCTCCACTTT.